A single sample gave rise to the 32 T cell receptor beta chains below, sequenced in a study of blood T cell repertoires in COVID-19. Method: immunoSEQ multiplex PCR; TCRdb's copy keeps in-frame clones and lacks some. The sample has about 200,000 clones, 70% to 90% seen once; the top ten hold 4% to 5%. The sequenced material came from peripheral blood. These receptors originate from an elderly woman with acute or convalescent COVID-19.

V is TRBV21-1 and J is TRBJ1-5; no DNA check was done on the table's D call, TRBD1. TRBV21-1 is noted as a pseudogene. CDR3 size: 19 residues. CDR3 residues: CASSKEVPRDTIHNQPQHF. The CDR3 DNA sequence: TGTGCCAGCAGCAAAGAAGTCCCCCGGGACACAATCCACAATCAGCCCCAGCATTTT.

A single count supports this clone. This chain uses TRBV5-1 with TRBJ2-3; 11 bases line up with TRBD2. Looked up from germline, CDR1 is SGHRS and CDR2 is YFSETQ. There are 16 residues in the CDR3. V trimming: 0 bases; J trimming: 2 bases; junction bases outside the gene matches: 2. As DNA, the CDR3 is TGCGCCAGCAGCTTGGGACTAGCGGGGAACACAGATACGCAGTATTTT. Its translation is CASSLGLAGNTDTQYF. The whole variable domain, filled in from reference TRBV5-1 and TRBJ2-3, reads KAGVTQTPRYLIKTRGQQVTLSCSPISGHRSVSWYQQTPGQGLQFLFEYFSETQRNKGNFPGRFSGRQFSNSRSEMNVSTLELGDSALYLCASSLGLAGNTDTQYFGPGTRLTVL.

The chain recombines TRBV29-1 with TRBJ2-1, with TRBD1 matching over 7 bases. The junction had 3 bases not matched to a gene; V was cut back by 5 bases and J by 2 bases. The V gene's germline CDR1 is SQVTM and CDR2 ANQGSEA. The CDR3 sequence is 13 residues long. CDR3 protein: CSVSGGTYNEQFF. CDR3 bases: TGCAGCGTTTCAGGGGGAACCTACAATGAGCAGTTCTTC.

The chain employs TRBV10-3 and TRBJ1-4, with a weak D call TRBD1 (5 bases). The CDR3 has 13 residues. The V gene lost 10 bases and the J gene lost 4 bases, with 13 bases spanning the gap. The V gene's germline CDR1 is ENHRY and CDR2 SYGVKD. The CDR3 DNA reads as TGTGCCACCGGAGGAGGGGATAATGAAAAACTGTTTTTT. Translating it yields CATGGGDNEKLFF.

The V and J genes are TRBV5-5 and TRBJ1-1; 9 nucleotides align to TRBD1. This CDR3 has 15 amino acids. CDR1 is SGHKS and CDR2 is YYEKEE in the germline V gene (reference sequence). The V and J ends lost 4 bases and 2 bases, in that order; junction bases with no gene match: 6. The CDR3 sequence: CASSGTGGLNTEAFF. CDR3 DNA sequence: TGTGCCAGCAGCGGAACAGGGGGCCTAAACACTGAAGCTTTCTTT.

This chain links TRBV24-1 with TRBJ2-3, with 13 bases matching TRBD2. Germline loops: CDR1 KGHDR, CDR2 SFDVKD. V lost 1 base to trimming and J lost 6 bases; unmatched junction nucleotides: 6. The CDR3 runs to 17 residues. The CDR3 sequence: CATSDFGTSGAPDTQYF. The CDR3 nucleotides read TGTGCCACCAGTGATTTTGGGACTAGCGGGGCCCCGGATACGCAGTATTTT.

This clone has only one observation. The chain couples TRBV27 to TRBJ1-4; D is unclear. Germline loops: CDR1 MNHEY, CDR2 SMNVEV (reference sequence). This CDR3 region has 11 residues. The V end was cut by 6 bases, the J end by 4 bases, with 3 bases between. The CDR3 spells CASSRNEKLFF. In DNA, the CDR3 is TGTGCCAGCAGCCGTAATGAAAAACTGTTTTTT.

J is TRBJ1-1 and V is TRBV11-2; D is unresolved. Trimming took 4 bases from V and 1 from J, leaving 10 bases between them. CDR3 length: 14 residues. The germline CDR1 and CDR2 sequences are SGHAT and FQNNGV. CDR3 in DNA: TGTGCCAGCAGCTATGAGGGTAGGAACACTGAAGCTTTCTTT. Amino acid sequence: CASSYEGRNTEAFF. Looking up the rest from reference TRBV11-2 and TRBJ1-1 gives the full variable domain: EAGVAQSPRYKIIEKRQSVAFWCNPISGHATLYWYQQILGQGPKLLIQFQNNGVVDDSQLPKDRFSAERLKGVDSTLKIQPAKLEDSAVYLCASSYEGRNTEAFFGQGTRLTVV.

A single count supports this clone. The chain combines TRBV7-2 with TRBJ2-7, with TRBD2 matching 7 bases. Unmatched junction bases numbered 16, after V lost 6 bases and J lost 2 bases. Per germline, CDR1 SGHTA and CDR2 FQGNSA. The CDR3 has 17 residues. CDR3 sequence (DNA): TGTGCCAGCAGGGAAGAGGCGGGAGTATCTAATCCCTACGAGCAGTACTTC. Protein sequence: CASREEAGVSNPYEQYF. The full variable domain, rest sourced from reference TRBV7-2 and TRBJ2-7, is GAGVSQSPSNKVTEKGKDVELRCDPISGHTALYWYRQSLGQGLEFLIYFQGNSAPDKSGLPSDRFSAERTGGSVSTLTIQRTQQEDSAVYLCASREEAGVSNPYEQYFGPGTRLTVT.

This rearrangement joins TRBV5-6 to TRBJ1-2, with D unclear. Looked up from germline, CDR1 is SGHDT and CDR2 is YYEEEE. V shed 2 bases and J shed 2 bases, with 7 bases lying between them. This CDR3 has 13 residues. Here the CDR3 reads CASSFTANYGYTF. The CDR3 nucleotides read TGTGCCAGCAGCTTCACAGCAAACTATGGCTACACCTTC.

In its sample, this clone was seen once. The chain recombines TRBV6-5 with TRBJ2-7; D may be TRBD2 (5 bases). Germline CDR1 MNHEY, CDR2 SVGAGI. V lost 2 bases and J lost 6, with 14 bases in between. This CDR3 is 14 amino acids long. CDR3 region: CASSYETGIVEQYF. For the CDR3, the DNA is TGTGCCAGCAGTTACGAGACCGGGATTGTCGAGCAGTACTTC.

In DNA, the CDR3 is TGTGCCAGCAGTTGGGGAGAGGCTGTGAGCTCCTACAATGAGCAGTTCTTC. This codes for CASSWGEAVSSYNEQFF. The chain links TRBV27 to TRBJ2-1, with a tentative D call TRBD2 (5 bases). The CDR3 covers 17 residues. The germline V and J ends were trimmed by 4 bases and 0 bases, with 16 bases remaining between them. The V gene's germline CDR1 is MNHEY and CDR2 SMNVEV (reference sequence).

The CDR3 DNA reads TGTGCCAGTAGTATCGGAGGGCGGGTTGAAAAACTGTTTTTT. Its translation: CASSIGGRVEKLFF. This chain uses TRBV19 with TRBJ1-4; unclear D gene. Between the trimmed V and J ends, which lost 3 bases and 7 bases, there was a span of 12 bases. The CDR3 totals 14 residues. The V gene's germline CDR1 is LNHDA and CDR2 SQIVND (reference sequence).

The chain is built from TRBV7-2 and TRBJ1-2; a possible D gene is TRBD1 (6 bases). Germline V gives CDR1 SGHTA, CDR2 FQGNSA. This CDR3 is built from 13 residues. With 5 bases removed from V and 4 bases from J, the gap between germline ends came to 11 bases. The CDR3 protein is CASSEDRFYGYTF. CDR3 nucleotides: TGTGCCAGCAGCGAAGACAGGTTCTATGGCTACACCTTC.

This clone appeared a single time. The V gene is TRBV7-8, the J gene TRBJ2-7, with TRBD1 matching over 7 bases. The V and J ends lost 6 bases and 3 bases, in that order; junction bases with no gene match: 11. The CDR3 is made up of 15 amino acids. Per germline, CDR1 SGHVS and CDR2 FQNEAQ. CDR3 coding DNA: TGTGCCAGCAGAAACGTGGGACAGAAGAACTACGAGCAGTACTTC. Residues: CASRNVGQKNYEQYF.

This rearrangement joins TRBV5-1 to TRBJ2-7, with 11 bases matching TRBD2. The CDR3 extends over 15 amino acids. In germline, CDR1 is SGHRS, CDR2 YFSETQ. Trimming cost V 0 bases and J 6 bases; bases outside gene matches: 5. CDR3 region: CASSLELAGVSEQYF. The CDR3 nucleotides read TGCGCCAGCAGCTTGGAACTAGCGGGAGTTTCCGAGCAGTACTTC.

CDR3 nucleotides: TGTGCCAGCAACCCTAGCGGGAAGGATGAGCAGTTCTTC. This codes for CASNPSGKDEQFF. The genes are TRBV6-4 and TRBJ2-1; 9 nucleotides align to TRBD2. With V trimmed by 7 bases and J by 8 bases, 6 bases remained unmatched. The length of the CDR3 is 13 residues. Germline V gene data show CDR1 as MRHNA and CDR2 as SNTAGT.

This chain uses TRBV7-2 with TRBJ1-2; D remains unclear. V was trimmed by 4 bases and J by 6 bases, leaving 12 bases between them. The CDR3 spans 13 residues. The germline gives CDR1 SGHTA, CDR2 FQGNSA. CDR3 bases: TGTGCCAGCAGCTACCGCAACGGGGATGGCTACACCTTC. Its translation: CASSYRNGDGYTF.

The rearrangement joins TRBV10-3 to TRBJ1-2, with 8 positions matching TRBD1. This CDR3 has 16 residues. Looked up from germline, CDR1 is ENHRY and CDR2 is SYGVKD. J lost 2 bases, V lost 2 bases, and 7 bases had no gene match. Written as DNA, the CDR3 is TGTGCCATCAGTGAGAAGGACAGGGTAGTAAACTATGGCTACACCTTC. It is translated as CAISEKDRVVNYGYTF.

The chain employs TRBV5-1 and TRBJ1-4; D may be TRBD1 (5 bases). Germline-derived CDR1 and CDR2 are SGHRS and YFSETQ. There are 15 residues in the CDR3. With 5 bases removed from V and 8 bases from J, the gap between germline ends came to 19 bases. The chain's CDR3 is CASRLQGLPEEKLFF. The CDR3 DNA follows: TGCGCCAGCAGGCTTCAGGGCCTACCGGAGGAAAAACTGTTTTTT.

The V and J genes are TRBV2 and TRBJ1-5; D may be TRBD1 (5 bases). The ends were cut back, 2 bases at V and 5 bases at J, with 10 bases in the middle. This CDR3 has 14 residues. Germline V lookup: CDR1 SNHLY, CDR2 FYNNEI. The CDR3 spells CASSEFQGDQPQHF. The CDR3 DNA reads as TGTGCCAGCAGTGAATTCCAGGGTGATCAGCCCCAGCATTTT. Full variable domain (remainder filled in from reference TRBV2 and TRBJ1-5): EPEVTQTPSHQVTQMGQEVILRCVPISNHLYFYWYRQILGQKVEFLVSFYNNEISEKSEIFDDQFSVERPDGSNFTLKIRSTKLEDSAMYFCASSEFQGDQPQHFGDGTRLSIL.

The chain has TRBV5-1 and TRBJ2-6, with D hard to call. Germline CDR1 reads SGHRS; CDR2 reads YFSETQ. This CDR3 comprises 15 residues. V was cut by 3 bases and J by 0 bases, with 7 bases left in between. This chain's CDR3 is CASSSPSSGANVLTF. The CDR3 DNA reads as TGCGCCAGCAGCTCCCCCTCCTCTGGGGCCAACGTCCTGACTTTC.

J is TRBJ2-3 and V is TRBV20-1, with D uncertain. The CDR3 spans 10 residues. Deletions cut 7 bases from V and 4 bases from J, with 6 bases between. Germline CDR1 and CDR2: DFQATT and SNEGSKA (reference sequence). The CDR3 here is CSVVPDTQYF. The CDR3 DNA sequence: TGCAGTGTAGTCCCAGATACGCAGTATTTT.

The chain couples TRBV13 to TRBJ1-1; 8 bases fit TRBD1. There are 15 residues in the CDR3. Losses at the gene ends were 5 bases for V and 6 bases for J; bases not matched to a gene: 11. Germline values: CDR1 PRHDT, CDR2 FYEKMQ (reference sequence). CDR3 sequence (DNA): TGTGCCAGCAGCCAACCCAGGGGGCGCAGCCCTGAAGCTTTCTTT. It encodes CASSQPRGRSPEAFF.

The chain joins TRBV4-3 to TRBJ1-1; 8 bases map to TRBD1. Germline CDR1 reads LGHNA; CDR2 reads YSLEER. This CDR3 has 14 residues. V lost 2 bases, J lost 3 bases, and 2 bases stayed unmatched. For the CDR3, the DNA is TGCGCCAGCAGCCAACCAGGGGGCGACACTGAAGCTTTCTTT. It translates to CASSQPGGDTEAFF.

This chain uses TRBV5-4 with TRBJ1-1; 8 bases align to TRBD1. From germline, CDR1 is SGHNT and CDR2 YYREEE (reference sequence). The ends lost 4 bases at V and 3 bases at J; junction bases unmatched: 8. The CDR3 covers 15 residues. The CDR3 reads CASSSSGGFDTEAFF. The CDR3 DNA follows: TGTGCCAGCAGCAGTTCAGGGGGCTTCGACACTGAAGCTTTCTTT.

The CDR3: CSASGLLRGFYEQFF. The DNA of the CDR3 is TGCAGTGCTAGTGGACTGCTTAGGGGTTTCTATGAGCAGTTCTTC. V gene TRBV20-1 combines with J gene TRBJ2-1, with D perhaps being TRBD1 or TRBD2 (5 bases each). The germline V gene has CDR1 DFQATT and CDR2 SNEGSKA (reference sequence). Between the trimmed V and J ends, which lost 3 bases and 8 bases, there was a span of 20 bases. The CDR3 totals 15 residues.

The CDR3, as DNA: TGCAGCGTTGAAGGGGCCAGCACTGGGGCCAACGTCCTGACTTTC. This translates into CSVEGASTGANVLTF. This rearrangement joins TRBV29-1 to TRBJ2-6, with D unclear. The CDR3 contains 15 residues. Germline lookup yields CDR1 SQVTM and CDR2 ANQGSEA. Trimming shortened V by 1 base and J by 2 bases, and 9 bases separated the two germline ends.

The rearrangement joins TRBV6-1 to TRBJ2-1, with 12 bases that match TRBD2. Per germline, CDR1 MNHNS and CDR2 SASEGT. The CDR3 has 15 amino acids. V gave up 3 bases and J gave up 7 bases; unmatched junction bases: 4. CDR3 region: CASSDQGLAGNEQFF. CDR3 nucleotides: TGTGCCAGCAGTGACCAGGGACTAGCGGGTAATGAGCAGTTCTTC.

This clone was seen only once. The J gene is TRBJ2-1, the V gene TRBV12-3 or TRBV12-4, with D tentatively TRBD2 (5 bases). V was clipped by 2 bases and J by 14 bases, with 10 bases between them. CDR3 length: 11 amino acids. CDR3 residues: CASSLRSEEFF. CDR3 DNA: TGTGCCAGCAGTTTAAGGTCGGAGGAGTTCTTC.

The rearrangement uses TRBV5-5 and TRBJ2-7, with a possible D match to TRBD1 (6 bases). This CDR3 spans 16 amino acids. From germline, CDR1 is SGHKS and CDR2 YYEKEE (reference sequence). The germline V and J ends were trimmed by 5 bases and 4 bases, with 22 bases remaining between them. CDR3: CASSLRTADTRYEQYF. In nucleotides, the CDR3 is TGTGCCAGCAGTCTTCGGACAGCAGACACCCGATACGAGCAGTACTTC.

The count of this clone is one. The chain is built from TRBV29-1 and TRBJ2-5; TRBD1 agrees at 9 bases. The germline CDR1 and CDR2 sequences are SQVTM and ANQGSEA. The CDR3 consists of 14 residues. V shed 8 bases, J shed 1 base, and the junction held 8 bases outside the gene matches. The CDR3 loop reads CSFPGQGGQETQYF. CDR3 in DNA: TGCAGCTTCCCGGGACAGGGTGGCCAAGAGACCCAGTACTTC.